Below, 5 T cell receptor beta chains from the same sample are listed, as sequenced in a study of blood T cells in healthy people across ages. Primers used in a second PCR of roughly 7 to 12 cycles were a sample-barcoded 5' primer and a J-beta primer mix. TCRdb reprocessed the 5' RACE reads with MiXCR, giving one entry per CDR3 protein. Of around 780,000 distinct CDR3 sequences in the sample, 20% to 30% were seen once. The same sample was also studied in work on T cells of mothers and their children.

The material sequenced was blood. The receptors stem from a boy aged 10-17 years in good health.

The chain has TRBV20-1 and TRBJ2-3, with TRBD1 identical over 8 bases. V shed 1 base, J shed 2 bases, and the junction held 2 bases outside the gene matches. The CDR3 loop spans 14 amino acids. Per germline, CDR1 DFQATT and CDR2 SNEGSKA (reference sequence). In DNA, the CDR3 is TGCAGTGCTAGAGGACAGGGGAACACAGATACGCAGTATTTT. It translates to CSARGQGNTDTQYF.

This clonotype was seen a single time. The chain couples TRBV6-5 to TRBJ2-5; D is perhaps TRBD1 or TRBD2 (5 bases each). The J call may be mistaken, given a closer DNA end match to TRBJ2-1. The CDR3 has 13 residues. Germline CDR1 reads MNHEY; CDR2 reads SVGAGI. CDR3 protein: CASSYRGDNEQFF. For the CDR3, the DNA is TGTGCCAGCAGTTATCGAGGGGACAATGAGCAGTTCTTC.

This clonotype was observed a handful of times. The chain carries TRBV7-3 and TRBJ2-5, with TRBD1 identical over 7 bases. The CDR3 extends over 15 amino acids. Germline-derived CDR1 and CDR2 are SGHTA and FQGTGA. The V gene end was trimmed by 5 bases and the J gene end by 5 bases; junction bases not matched to a gene: 11. CDR3 protein: CASSPLGGQEETQYF. The CDR3 DNA reads as TGTGCCAGCAGCCCTCTAGGGGGCCAGGAGGAGACCCAGTACTTC.

The rearrangement joins TRBV20-1 to TRBJ2-7; D is unresolved. This CDR3 is built from 14 residues. Trimming removed 0 bases at V and 2 bases at J, with 11 bases between. Germline CDR1 DFQATT, CDR2 SNEGSKA (reference sequence). CDR3 nucleotides: TGCAGTGCTAGAGATGGGCAGAAGACCTACGAGCAGTACTTC. It encodes CSARDGQKTYEQYF.

This clonotype was detected only a few times. Without the conserved terminal phenylalanine or tryptophan, this CDR3 likely stems from a read error. This rearrangement joins TRBV20-1 to TRBJ1-5; D unclear. The CDR3 has 13 residues. The germline CDR1 and CDR2 sequences are DFQATT and SNEGSKA (reference sequence). V lost 5 bases and J 0 bases, leaving 8 bases between the germline ends. The CDR3 DNA reads as TGCAGTGCTCGCAGAAGTAGCAATCAGCCCCAGCATCTT. Translating it yields CSARRSSNQPQHL.